This T cell receptor (beta chain) was sequenced during a study of shared clonotypes between healthy human individuals. A CD45RA-negative memory subset and a CD45RA+ naive subset were separated from the CD4+ cells. Findings and limits, study-wide: Only blood was sampled, and tissue TCR repertoires likely differ from blood ones.

Germline V gene sequence: CDR1 SGDLS, CDR2 YYNGEE. V gave up 0 bases and J gave up 1 base, with 7 bases separating them. The CDR3 is made up of 14 amino acids. Assay execution proceeded at the deep level. On sorted subsets, replicate PCRs used about 200 ng DNA, or some 28,000 T cell genomes. Here immunoSEQ multiplex PCR was the method, and the copy in TCRdb shows in-frame clones only, minus some. Of around 2.1 million clones listed, around 95% were seen once; the top ten hold less than 0.15%. Notes on this clone: No antigen is known for it.

This clonotype was sampled from a man aged 18 to 35 in good health. The V and J genes are TRBV9 and TRBJ1-2; D not certain. What was sequenced was naive CD4+ T cells sorted from blood. The subset: CD45RA+ positively selected. The CDR3 DNA reads TGTGCCAGCAGCGTAGATGGCGGTAACTATGGCTACACCTTC. Its protein product is CASSVDGGNYGYTF.